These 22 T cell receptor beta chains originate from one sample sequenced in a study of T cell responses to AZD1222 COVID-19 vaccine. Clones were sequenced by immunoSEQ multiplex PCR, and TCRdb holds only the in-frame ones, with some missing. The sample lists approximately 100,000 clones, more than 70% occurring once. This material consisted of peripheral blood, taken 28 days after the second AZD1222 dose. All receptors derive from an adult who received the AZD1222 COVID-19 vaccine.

The CDR3 sequence is CASSQERTTFTGELFF. CDR3 sequence (DNA): TGTGCCAGCAGCCAAGAAAGGACTACATTCACCGGGGAGCTGTTTTTT. This sequence joins TRBV3-1 (or the pseudogene TRBV3-2) and TRBJ2-2, with a possible D match to TRBD2 (6 bases). The length of the CDR3 is 16 residues. Germline V gives CDR1 LGHDT, CDR2 YNNKEL (reference sequence). V shed 0 bases and J shed 4 bases, with 12 bases lying between them.

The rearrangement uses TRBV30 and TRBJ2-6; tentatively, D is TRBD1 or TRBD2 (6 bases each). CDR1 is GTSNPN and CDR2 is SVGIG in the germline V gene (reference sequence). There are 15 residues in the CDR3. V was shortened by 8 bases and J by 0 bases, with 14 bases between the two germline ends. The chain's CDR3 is CAAQGGHSGANVLTF. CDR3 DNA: TGTGCCGCACAGGGAGGACACTCTGGGGCCAACGTCCTGACTTTC. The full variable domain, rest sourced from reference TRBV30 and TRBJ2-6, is SQTIHQWPATLVQPVGSPLSLECTVEGTSNPNLYWYRQAAGRGLQLLFYSVGIGQISSEVPQNLSASRPQDRQFILSSKKLLLSDSGFYLCAAQGGHSGANVLTFGAGSRLTVL.

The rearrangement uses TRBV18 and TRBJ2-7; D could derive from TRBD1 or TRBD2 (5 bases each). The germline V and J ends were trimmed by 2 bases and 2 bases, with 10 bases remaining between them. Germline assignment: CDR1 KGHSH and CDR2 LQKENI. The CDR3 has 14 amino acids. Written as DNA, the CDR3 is TGTGCCAGCTCACCATCGGGACCTACCTACGAGCAGTACTTC. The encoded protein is CASSPSGPTYEQYF.

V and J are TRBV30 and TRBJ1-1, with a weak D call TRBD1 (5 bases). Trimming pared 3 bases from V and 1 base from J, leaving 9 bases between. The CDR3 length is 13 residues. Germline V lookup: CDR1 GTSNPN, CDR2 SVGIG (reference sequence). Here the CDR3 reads CAWRSGRNTEAFF. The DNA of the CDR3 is TGTGCCTGGAGATCGGGACGGAACACTGAAGCTTTCTTT. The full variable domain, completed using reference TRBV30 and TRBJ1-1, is SQTIHQWPATLVQPVGSPLSLECTVEGTSNPNLYWYRQAAGRGLQLLFYSVGIGQISSEVPQNLSASRPQDRQFILSSKKLLLSDSGFYLCAWRSGRNTEAFFGQGTRLTVV.

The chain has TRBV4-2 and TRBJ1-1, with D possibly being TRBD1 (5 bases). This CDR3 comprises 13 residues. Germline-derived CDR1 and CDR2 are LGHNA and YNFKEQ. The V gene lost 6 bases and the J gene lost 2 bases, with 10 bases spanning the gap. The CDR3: CASSPDSNTEAFF. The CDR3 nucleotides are TGTGCCAGCAGTCCCGACAGTAACACTGAAGCTTTCTTT.

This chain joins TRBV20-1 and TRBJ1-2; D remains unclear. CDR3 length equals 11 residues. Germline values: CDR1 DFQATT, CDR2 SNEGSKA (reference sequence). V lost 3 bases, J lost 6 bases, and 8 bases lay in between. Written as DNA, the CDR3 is TGCAGTGCTAGGGGGTATGATGGCTACACCTTC. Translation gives CSARGYDGYTF.

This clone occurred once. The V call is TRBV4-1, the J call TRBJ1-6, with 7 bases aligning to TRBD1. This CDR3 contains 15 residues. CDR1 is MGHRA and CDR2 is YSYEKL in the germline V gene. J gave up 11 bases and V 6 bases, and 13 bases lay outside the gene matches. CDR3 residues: CASRDRAGGRPPLHF. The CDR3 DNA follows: TGCGCCAGCAGAGATCGGGCAGGGGGTAGGCCACCCCTCCACTTT.

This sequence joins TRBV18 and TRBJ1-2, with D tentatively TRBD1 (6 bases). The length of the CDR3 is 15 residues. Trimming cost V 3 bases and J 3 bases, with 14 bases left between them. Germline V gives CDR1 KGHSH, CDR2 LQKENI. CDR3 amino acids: CASSPQPGQDYGYTF. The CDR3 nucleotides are TGTGCCAGCTCACCGCAACCGGGACAAGACTATGGCTACACCTTC.

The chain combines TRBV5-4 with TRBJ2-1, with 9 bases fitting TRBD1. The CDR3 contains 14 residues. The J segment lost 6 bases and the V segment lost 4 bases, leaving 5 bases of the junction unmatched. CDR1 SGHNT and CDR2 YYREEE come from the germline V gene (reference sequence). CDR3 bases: TGTGCCAGCAGCCCCAGGACAGGGGTCAATGAGCAGTTCTTC. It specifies CASSPRTGVNEQFF.

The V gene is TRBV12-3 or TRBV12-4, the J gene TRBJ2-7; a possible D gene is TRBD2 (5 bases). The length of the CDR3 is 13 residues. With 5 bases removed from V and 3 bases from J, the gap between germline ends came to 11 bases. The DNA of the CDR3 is TGTGCCAGCAGTCACGGACTGGGCTACGAGCAGTACTTC. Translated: CASSHGLGYEQYF.

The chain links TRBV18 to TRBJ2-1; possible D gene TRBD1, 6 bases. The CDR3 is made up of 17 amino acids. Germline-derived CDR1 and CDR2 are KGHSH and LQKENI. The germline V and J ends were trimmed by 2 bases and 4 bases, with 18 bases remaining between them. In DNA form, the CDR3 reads TGTGCCAGCTCACCAGATTTCGGACAGAGCACTTACAATGAGCAGTTCTTC. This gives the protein CASSPDFGQSTYNEQFF.

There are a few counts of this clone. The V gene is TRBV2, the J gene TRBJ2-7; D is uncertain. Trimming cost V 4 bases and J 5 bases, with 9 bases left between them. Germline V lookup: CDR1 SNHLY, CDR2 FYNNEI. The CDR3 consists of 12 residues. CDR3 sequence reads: CASSVPVHEQYF. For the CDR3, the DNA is TGTGCCAGCAGTGTCCCGGTCCACGAGCAGTACTTC. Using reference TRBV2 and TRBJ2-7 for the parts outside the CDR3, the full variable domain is EPEVTQTPSHQVTQMGQEVILRCVPISNHLYFYWYRQILGQKVEFLVSFYNNEISEKSEIFDDQFSVERPDGSNFTLKIRSTKLEDSAMYFCASSVPVHEQYFGPGTRLTVT.

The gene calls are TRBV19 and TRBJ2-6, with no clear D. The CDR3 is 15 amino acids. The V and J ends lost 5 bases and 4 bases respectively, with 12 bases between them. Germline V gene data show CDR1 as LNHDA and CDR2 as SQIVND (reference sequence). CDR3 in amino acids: CASSPPWSGANVLTF. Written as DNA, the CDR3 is TGTGCCAGTAGTCCTCCGTGGTCAGGGGCCAACGTCCTGACTTTC.

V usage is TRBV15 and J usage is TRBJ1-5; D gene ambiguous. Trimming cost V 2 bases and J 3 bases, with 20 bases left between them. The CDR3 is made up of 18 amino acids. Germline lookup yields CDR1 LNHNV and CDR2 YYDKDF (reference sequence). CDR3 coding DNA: TGTGCCACCAGCAGAACCTTCCGGGCTTCCGGCATCAATCAGCCCCAGCATTTT. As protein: CATSRTFRASGINQPQHF. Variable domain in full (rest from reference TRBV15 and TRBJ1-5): DAMVIQNPRYQVTQFGKPVTLSCSQTLNHNVMYWYQQKSSQAPKLLFHYYDKDFNNEADTPDNFQSRRPNTSFCFLDIRSPGLGDTAMYLCATSRTFRASGINQPQHFGDGTRLSIL.

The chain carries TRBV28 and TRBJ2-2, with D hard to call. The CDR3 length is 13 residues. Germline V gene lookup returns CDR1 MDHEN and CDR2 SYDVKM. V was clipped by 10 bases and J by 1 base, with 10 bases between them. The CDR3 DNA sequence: TGTGCCACCGATACCCGGAACACCGGGGAGCTGTTTTTT. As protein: CATDTRNTGELFF.

The CDR3 here is CASSDPGGDQPQHF. The CDR3 nucleotides read TGTGCCAGCAGTGACCCCGGGGGAGATCAGCCCCAGCATTTT. The J gene is TRBJ1-5, the V gene TRBV6-4, with D perhaps matching TRBD1 (5 bases). This CDR3 has 14 residues. The germline V gene encodes CDR1 MRHNA and CDR2 SNTAGT. Trimming stripped 2 bases from V and 5 bases from J, with 10 bases between.

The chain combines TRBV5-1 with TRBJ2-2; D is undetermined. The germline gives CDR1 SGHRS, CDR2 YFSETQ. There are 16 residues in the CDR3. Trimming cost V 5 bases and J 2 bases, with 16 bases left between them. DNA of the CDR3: TGCGCCAGCAGATCAATTTTCAGAGAAAACACCGGGGAGCTGTTTTTT. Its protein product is CASRSIFRENTGELFF.

The CDR3 region has the DNA TGTGCCAGCAGTAGGAGGGGGCGAGAATACACCGGGGAGCTGTTTTTT. Translated, it gives CASSRRGREYTGELFF. The chain is built from TRBV28 and TRBJ2-2, with D possibly matching TRBD1 (7 bases). The germline V gene has CDR1 MDHEN and CDR2 SYDVKM. The CDR3 is 16 amino acids. Trimming pared 5 bases from V and 3 bases from J, leaving 16 bases between.

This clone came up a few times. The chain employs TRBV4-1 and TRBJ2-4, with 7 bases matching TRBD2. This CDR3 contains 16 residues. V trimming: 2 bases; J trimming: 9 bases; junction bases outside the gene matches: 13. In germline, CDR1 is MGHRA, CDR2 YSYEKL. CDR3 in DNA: TGCGCCAGCAGCCAAAGCCCAGCGGGAACAAGTTTCATTCAGTACTTC. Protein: CASSQSPAGTSFIQYF.

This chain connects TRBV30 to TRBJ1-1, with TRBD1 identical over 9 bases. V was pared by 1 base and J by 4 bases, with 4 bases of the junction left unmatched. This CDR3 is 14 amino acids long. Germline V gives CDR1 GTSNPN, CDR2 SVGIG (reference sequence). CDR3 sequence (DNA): TGTGCCTGGAGTGGGGGACAGGGATCCACTGAAGCTTTCTTT. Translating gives CAWSGGQGSTEAFF.

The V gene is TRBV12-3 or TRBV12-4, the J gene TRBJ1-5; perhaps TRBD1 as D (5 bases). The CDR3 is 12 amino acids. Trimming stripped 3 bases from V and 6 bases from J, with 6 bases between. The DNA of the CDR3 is TGTGCCAGCAGTTTCGGGGCTCAGCCCCAGCATTTT. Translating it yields CASSFGAQPQHF.

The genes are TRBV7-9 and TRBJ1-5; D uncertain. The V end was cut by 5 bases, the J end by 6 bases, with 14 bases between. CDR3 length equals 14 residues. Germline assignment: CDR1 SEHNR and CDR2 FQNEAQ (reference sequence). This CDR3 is CASSPGSGPQPQHF. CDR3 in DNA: TGTGCCAGCAGCCCAGGCTCCGGGCCTCAGCCCCAGCATTTT.